This TCR beta chain was sequenced for a study of CD8 T cells in Susac syndrome. The sequenced target, TCR beta, came from blood CD8+ and CD4+ T cells. The germline CDR1 and CDR2 sequences are MNHEY and SMNVEV (reference sequence). Germline trimming cut 6 bases from V and 5 bases from J; bases unmatched to any gene: 13. The CDR3 covers 16 residues. When the RNA was reverse transcribed, random hexamers were used with an input of roughly 0.45 to 1 ug. Multiplex immunoSEQ PCR targeted 54 Vbeta and 13 Jbeta TCR beta segments. TCRdb fed the immunoSEQ multiplex PCR reads into MiXCR, producing one record per CDR3 protein. The sample carries around 190,000 distinct CDR3 sequences, approximately 95% recorded once.

This TCR was recovered from a human donor with multiple sclerosis. The material sequenced was CD8+ T cells from PBMCs. J is TRBJ1-2 and V is TRBV27, with 9 bases lining up with TRBD1. The CDR3: CASRVPMATGGYGYTF. CDR3 nucleotide sequence: TGTGCCAGCAGGGTTCCGATGGCGACAGGGGGGTATGGCTACACCTTC.